The clone carrying this TCR beta chain was recorded at least ten times. The data were taken from a study of T cells in Graves' hyperthyroidism and ophthalmopathy. V was trimmed by 2 bases and J by 7 bases, leaving 9 bases between them. Germline V gives CDR1 MNHEY, CDR2 SMNVEV (reference sequence). This CDR3 comprises 13 residues. Amplification yielded TCR beta CDR3 regions, with RNA transcripts as the source. The HTBI primer set was used in a first-round RT-PCR of the TCR CDR3. Each CDR3 protein is one row after TCRdb ran MiXCR on the multiplex PCR reads. The top ten clones hold more than 5% of a sample with some 600,000 distinct CDR3 sequences, over 11% of them seen once. Patients having uncontrolled infection, another autoimmune disease, pregnancy or lactation were not included. Ahead of any ophthalmopathy symptoms, the blood sample was obtained at the first diagnosis of hyperthyroidism.

The origin of this receptor is a woman under 40 with Graves' hyperthyroidism that later progressed to Graves' ophthalmopathy. The chain uses TRBV27 and TRBJ1-5; D uncertain. The material sequenced was blood. CDR3 DNA: TGTGCCAGCAGTTTAAAATACAGCCAGCCCCAGCATTTT. This sequence encodes CASSLKYSQPQHF.